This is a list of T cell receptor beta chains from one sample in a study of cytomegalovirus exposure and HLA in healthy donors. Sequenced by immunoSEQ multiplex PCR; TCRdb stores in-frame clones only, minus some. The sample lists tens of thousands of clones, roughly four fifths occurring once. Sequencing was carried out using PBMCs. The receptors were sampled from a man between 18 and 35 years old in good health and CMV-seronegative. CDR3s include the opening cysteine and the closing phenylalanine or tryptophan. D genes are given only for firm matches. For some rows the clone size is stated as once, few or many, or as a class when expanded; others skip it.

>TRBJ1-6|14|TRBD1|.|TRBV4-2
TGTGCCAGCAGCGAGACAGGGGGGAATTCACCCCTCCACTTT
CASSETGGNSPLHF
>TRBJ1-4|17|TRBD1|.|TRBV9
TGTGCCAGCAGCGAGGGACAGGGGGCGACTGTAAGAGAAAAACTGTTTTTT
CASSEGQGATVREKLFF
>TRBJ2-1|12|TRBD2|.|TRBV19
TGTGCCAGTAGTATAACTAGCGGGCAGCAGTTCTTC
CASSITSGQQFF
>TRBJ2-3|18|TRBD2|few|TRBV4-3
TGCGCCAGCAGCCAAGACCTACTAGCGGGGGGTCTCACAGATACGCAGTATTTT
CASSQDLLAGGLTDTQYF
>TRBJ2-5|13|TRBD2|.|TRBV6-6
TGTGCCACCCTAGCGGGCCTCGGGGAGACCCAGTACTTC
CATLAGLGETQYF
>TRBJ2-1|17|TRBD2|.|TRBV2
TGTGCCAGCAGTGAAGCGCTTGCGGCTAGCGGAGGCAATGAGCAGTTCTTC
CASSEALAASGGNEQFF
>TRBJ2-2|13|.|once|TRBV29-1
TGCAGCGTCGCCCACGACATCACCGGGGAGCTGTTTTTT
CSVAHDITGELFF
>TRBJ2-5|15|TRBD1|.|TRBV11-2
TGTGCCAGCAGCTTAGGGGACAGGGGGACTCAGACCCAGTACTTC
CASSLGDRGTQTQYF
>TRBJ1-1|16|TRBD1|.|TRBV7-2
TGTGCCATCCCAAAGACAGGGGCCGATCCGAACACTGAAGCTTTCTTT
CAIPKTGADPNTEAFF
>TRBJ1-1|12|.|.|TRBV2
TGTGCCAGCAGTCCTGCGGGTACTGAAGCTTTCTTT
CASSPAGTEAFF
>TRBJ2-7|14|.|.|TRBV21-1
TGTGCCAGCAGCGGTCACAGGGTTTGTTCTGAGCAGTACTTC
CASSGHRVCSEQYF
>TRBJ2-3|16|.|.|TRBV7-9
TGTGCCAGCAGCTTCTCCGGGGACATCCGCACAGATACGCAGTATTTT
CASSFSGDIRTDTQYF
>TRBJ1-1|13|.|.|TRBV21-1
TGTGCCAGGGGGGCGGGCCAGAACACTGAAGCTTTCTTT
CARGAGQNTEAFF
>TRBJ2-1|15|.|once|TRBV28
TGTGCCAGCAGGCCCCCTCGGACTAAAAGTACTGAGCAGTTCTTC
CASRPPRTKSTEQFF
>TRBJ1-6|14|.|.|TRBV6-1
TGTGCCAGCAGTGAAGGGGCAGACAATTCACCCCTCCACTTT
CASSEGADNSPLHF
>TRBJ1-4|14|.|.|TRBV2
TGTGCCAGCAGGGAAGGGCGGGGTAATGAAAAACTGTTTTTT
CASREGRGNEKLFF
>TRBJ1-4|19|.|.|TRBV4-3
TGCGCCAGCAGCTCACATCTCCTCGACAGTGCCGATAGTAGTGAAAAACTGTTTTTT
CASSSHLLDSADSSEKLFF
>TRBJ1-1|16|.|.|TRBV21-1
TGTGCCAGCGGAAAAAGCCCCCCCTTTCGGGTGTCTGAAGCTTTCTTT
CASGKSPPFRVSEAFF
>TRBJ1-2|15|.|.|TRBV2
TGTGCCAGCAGTGAAGCGCTGACAGTGTCTTATGGCTACACCTTC
CASSEALTVSYGYTF
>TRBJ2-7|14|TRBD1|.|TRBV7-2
TGTGCCAGCAGCTTCCAGACAGGGAGATACGAGCAGTACTTC
CASSFQTGRYEQYF
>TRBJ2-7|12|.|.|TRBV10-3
TGTGCCATCAGTGATCAGGGGGGCGAGCAGTACTTC
CAISDQGGEQYF
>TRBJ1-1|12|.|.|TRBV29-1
TGCAGCGTCGCGAACAGAAATTCTGAAGCTTTCTTT
CSVANRNSEAFF
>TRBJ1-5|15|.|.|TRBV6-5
TGTGCCAGCAGGTACACCCGAGATAGCAATCAGCCCCAGCATTTT
CASRYTRDSNQPQHF
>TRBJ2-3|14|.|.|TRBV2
TGTGCCAGCATCCTACAGGGATTGACAGATACGCAGTATTTT
CASILQGLTDTQYF
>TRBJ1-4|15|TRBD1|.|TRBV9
TGTGCCAGCAGCGTTTCCGGGACAGACTCTGAAAAACTGTTTTTT
CASSVSGTDSEKLFF
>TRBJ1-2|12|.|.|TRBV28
TGTGCCAGCACGTCCTCGACATTTGGCTACACCTTC
CASTSSTFGYTF
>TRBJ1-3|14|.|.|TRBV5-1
TGCGCCAGCAGCTTGGACAGCTCTGGAAACACCATATATTTT
CASSLDSSGNTIYF
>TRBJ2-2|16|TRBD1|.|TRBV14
TGTGCCAGCAGCCAGAGGACAGGGGTGAACACCGGGGAGCTGTTTTTT
CASSQRTGVNTGELFF
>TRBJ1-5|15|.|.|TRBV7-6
TGTGCCAGCAGCTTAGGTGCGGGCATCAATCAGCCCCAGCATTTT
CASSLGAGINQPQHF
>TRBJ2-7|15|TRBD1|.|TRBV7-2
TGTGCCAGCAGGTATCAGGGGGATATCGGTTACGAGCAGTACTTC
CASRYQGDIGYEQYF
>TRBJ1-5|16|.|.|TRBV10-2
TGCGCCAGCAGTGAACCGCTTACAGGGCTCAATCAGCCCCAGCATTTT
CASSEPLTGLNQPQHF
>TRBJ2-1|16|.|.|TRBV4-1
TGCGCCAGCAGCCAGCCCTTAAGACAGGCCTACAATGAGCAGTTCTTC
CASSQPLRQAYNEQFF
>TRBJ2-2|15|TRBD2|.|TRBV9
TGTGCCAGCAGCGTAGTGAGCGGGACCACCGGGGAGCTGTTTTTT
CASSVVSGTTGELFF
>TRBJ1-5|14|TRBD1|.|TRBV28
TGTGCCACCTCAGGGACAGGGGTTGGTCAGCCCCAGCATTTT
CATSGTGVGQPQHF
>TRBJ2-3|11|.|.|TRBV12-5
TGTGCTAGTGGATATGCAGATACGCAGTATTTT
CASGYADTQYF
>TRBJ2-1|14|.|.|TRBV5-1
TGCGCCAGCAGCTTGGCCGCACAGATCAATGAGCAGTTCTTC
CASSLAAQINEQFF
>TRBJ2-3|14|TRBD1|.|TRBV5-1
TGCGCCAGCAGCCCGACAGGGGGGGCAGATACGCAGTATTTT
CASSPTGGADTQYF
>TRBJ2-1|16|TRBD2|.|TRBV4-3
TGCGCCAGCAGCCAAGAAGTAGCGGGCGCCTACAATGAGCAGTTCTTC
CASSQEVAGAYNEQFF
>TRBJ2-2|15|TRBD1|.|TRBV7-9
TGTGCCAGCACCCGACAGGGGGCGACCACCGGGGAGCTGTTTTTT
CASTRQGATTGELFF
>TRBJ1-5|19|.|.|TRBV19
TGTGCCAGTAGTATAGGGTTCTGGGTTGGGGGGTTGGGCAATCAGCCCCAGCATTTT
CASSIGFWVGGLGNQPQHF
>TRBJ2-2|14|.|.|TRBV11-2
TGTGCCAGCAGCTTAAACCCAGGGGCCGGGGAGCTGTTTTTT
CASSLNPGAGELFF
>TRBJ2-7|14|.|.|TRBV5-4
TGTGCCAGCAGCAAGAGGACAGTAACCGACGAGCAGTACTTC
CASSKRTVTDEQYF
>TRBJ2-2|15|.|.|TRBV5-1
TGCGCCAGCAGCTCGCTGGCCGCGAACACCGGGGAGCTGTTTTTT
CASSSLAANTGELFF
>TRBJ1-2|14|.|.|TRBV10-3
TGTGCCATCAGTGAGCGGGGGGCTATCTATGGCTACACCTTC
CAISERGAIYGYTF
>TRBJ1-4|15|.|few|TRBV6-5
TGTGCCAGCAGTTACTCGGGCACGACTAATGAAAAACTGTTTTTT
CASSYSGTTNEKLFF
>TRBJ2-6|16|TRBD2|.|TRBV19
TGTGCCAGTAGTATTTCAGCGGGAACGGGGGCCAACGTCCTGACTTTC
CASSISAGTGANVLTF
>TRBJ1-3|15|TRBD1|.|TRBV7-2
TGTGCCAGCAGCTACAGACAGGGGACTGGAAACACCATATATTTT
CASSYRQGTGNTIYF
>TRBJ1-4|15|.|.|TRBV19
TGTGCCAGTAGACAAACAGCAACTCGGGGTGAAAAACTGTTTTTT
CASRQTATRGEKLFF
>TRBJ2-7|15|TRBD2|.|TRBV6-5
TGTGCCAGCACCCTTAGAGCGGGAGGGCGTTACGAGCAGTACTTC
CASTLRAGGRYEQYF
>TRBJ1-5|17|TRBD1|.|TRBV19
TGTGCCAGTAGTAGTTGGACAGGGATACTGGGATATCAGCCCCAGCATTTT
CASSSWTGILGYQPQHF
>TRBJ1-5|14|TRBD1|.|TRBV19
TGTGCCAGTAGTATGGGCGGGACAGATCAGCCCCAGCATTTT
CASSMGGTDQPQHF
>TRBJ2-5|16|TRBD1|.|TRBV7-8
TGTGCCAGCAGCCACCCCCCGGGGACAGCCAGAGAGACCCAGTACTTC
CASSHPPGTARETQYF
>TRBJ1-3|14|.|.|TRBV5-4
TGTGCCAGCAGCTTCACAGGGTCCGTAAACGCCATATATTTT
CASSFTGSVNAIYF
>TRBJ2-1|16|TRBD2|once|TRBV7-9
TGTGCCAGCAGCTTAACTCAGACTAGCGGGGGTAATGAGCAGTTCTTC
CASSLTQTSGGNEQFF
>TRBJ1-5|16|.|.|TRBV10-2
TGCGCCAGCAGTGAGTCGATCTTGGACAGAAATCAGCCCCAGCATTTT
CASSESILDRNQPQHF